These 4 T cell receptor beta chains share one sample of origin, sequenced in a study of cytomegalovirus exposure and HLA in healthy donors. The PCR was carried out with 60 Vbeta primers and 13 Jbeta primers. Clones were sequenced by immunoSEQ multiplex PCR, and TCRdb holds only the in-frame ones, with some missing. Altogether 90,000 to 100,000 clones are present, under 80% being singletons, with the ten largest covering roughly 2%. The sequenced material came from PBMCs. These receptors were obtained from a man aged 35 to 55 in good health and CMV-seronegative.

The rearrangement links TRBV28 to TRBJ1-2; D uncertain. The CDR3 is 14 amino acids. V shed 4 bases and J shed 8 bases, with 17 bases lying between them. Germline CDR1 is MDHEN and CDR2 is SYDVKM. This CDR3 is CASSYVRELGGYTF. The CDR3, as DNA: TGTGCCAGCAGTTACGTGAGGGAACTTGGCGGCTACACCTTC.

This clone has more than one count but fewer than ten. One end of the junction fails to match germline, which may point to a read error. CDR3 coding DNA: TGTTCCAGCAGCTTGGTGAGCTCTGGAAACACCATATATTTT. Translated: CSSSLVSSGNTIYF. The rearrangement links TRBV7-9 to TRBJ1-3; D unclear. Germline V lookup: CDR1 SEHNR, CDR2 FQNEAQ (reference sequence). This CDR3 has 14 amino acids.

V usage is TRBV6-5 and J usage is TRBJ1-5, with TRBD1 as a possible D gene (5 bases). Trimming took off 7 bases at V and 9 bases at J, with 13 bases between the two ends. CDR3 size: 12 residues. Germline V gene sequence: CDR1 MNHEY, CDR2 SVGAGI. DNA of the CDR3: TGTGCCAGCACGTTAGGGGAAGGGCCCCAGCATTTT. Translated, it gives CASTLGEGPQHF.

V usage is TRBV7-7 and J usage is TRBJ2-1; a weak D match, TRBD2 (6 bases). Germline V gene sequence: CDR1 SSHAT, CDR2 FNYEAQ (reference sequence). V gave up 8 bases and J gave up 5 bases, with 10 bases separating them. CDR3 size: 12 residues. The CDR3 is CASSGGNNEQFF. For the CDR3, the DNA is TGTGCCAGCTCGGGCGGGAACAATGAGCAGTTCTTC.